This T cell receptor (beta chain) was documented in a study of blood T cell repertoires in COVID-19. Whole-study context: Researchers got acute and convalescent COVID-19 samples from the United States, Italy and Spain. PBMCs, B-cell-depleted T cells, or T cells were the source of the cDNA or gDNA that made up the material.

As originally analysed: Reference gene primer amplification gave nucleated cell count estimates. Sequenced by immunoSEQ multiplex PCR; TCRdb stores in-frame clones only, minus some. Clone size and the V and J calls come from that table; the DNA yielded D and trimming. The sample contains approximately 150,000 clones, around 90% of which appear only once. Germline lookup yields CDR1 SGDLS and CDR2 YYNGEE. V trimming: 0 bases; J trimming: 3 bases; junction bases outside the gene matches: 5. This CDR3 region has 15 residues. The chain couples TRBV9 to TRBJ2-7, with 8 bases aligning to TRBD1. This clonotype was obtained from a woman aged 45-65 years with acute or convalescent COVID-19. Sequences were obtained from peripheral blood. CDR3 loop: CASSVGTGKVYEQYF. CDR3 bases: TGTGCCAGCAGCGTAGGGACAGGGAAAGTCTACGAGCAGTACTTC.